The 18 T cell receptor beta chains presented below share a single source sample, sequenced in a study of beta chain features in type 1 diabetes. Expressed TCRB transcripts were sequenced because the entire RNA isolate underwent reverse transcription. Produced via immunoSEQ multiplex PCR; TCRdb's table is partial and in-frame only. Among nearly 350,000 clones listed, less than 9.5% were seen once. The sequenced material came from central memory CD4+ T cells from blood. Every receptor here comes from a woman under 30 in good health.

The chain joins TRBV7-6 to TRBJ2-5; 8 nucleotides match TRBD2. The ends lost 2 bases at V and 7 bases at J; junction bases unmatched: 6. The CDR3 length is 14 residues. The germline gives CDR1 SGHVS, CDR2 FNYEAQ. The CDR3 here is CASSLTFREGTQYF. The CDR3 nucleotides read TGTGCCAGCAGCTTAACGTTTCGGGAGGGGACCCAGTACTTC.

The J gene is TRBJ2-5, the V gene TRBV7-8; 10 bases are a match to TRBD1. This CDR3 is 15 amino acids long. J was trimmed by 6 bases and V by 5 bases; bases with no gene match: 9. Germline V gene sequence: CDR1 SGHVS, CDR2 FQNEAQ. CDR3 region: CASSVGTGVGQTQYF. CDR3 nucleotides: TGTGCCAGCAGCGTAGGGACAGGGGTTGGACAGACCCAGTACTTC.

The chain employs TRBV4-3 and TRBJ2-2; possible D gene TRBD1, 6 bases. Germline loops: CDR1 LGHNA, CDR2 YSLEER. The CDR3 loop spans 15 amino acids. Between the trimmed V and J ends, which lost 1 base and 6 bases, there was a span of 12 bases. DNA for the CDR3: TGCGCCAGCAGCCAAGCTTTTAGACAGGCCGGGGAGCTGTTTTTT. It specifies CASSQAFRQAGELFF.

This clone has more than one count but fewer than ten. V gene TRBV28 combines with J gene TRBJ2-7; TRBD1 matches 9 bases. The CDR3 runs to 13 residues. Germline V gene sequence: CDR1 MDHEN, CDR2 SYDVKM. The V and J ends lost 9 bases and 3 bases, in that order; junction bases with no gene match: 6. The CDR3 DNA reads TGTGCCAGTGCTAGGGACAGGGACTACGAGCAGTACTTC. As protein: CASARDRDYEQYF.

The genes are TRBV6-4 and TRBJ1-5; 7 positions match TRBD1. Trimming removed 8 bases from V and 1 base from J; junction bases left unmatched: 8. The germline gives CDR1 MRHNA, CDR2 SNTAGT. This CDR3 is 15 amino acids long. CDR3 in DNA: TGTGCCAGCGGAACAGGACAGGAGAGCAATCAGCCCCAGCATTTT. Amino acids: CASGTGQESNQPQHF.

In its sample, this clone was seen a few times. This chain joins TRBV28 and TRBJ2-7, with no clear D. Trimming pared 6 bases from V and 3 bases from J, leaving 9 bases between. The CDR3 extends over 12 amino acids. Per the germline V gene, CDR1 is MDHEN and CDR2 is SYDVKM. CDR3 residues: CASRSTVYEQYF. The CDR3 DNA reads as TGTGCCAGCAGGTCGACGGTCTACGAGCAGTACTTC.

The chain couples TRBV6-1 to TRBJ2-7; D is uncertain. V was trimmed by 8 bases and J by 0 bases, leaving 11 bases between them. CDR1 is MNHNS and CDR2 is SASEGT in the germline V gene. The CDR3 length is 13 residues. CDR3: CASATLSSYEQYF. Written as DNA, the CDR3 is TGTGCCAGCGCTACTCTGAGCTCCTACGAGCAGTACTTC.

V usage is TRBV19 and J usage is TRBJ2-1, with 14 bases aligning to TRBD2. With 3 bases clipped from V and 5 bases from J, the junction kept 6 bases outside the gene matches. The CDR3 sequence is 17 residues long. Germline loops: CDR1 LNHDA, CDR2 SQIVND (reference sequence). The CDR3 here is CASSMGLAGERNNEQFF. For the CDR3, the DNA is TGTGCCAGTAGTATGGGACTAGCGGGAGAGAGGAACAATGAGCAGTTCTTC.

V is TRBV11-2 and J is TRBJ2-1; 11 positions match TRBD2. The CDR3 has 14 residues. J gave up 7 bases and V 7 bases, and 6 bases lay outside the gene matches. Germline values: CDR1 SGHAT, CDR2 FQNNGV. DNA for the CDR3: TGTGCCAGCACGATAGCGGGAGGGCCAAATGAGCAGTTCTTC. Amino acid sequence: CASTIAGGPNEQFF.

The rearrangement joins TRBV6-5 to TRBJ2-1; 7 positions agree with TRBD1. The V segment lost 5 bases and the J segment 6 bases; nucleotides outside the gene matches: 4. CDR3 length: 13 residues. Germline-derived CDR1 and CDR2 are MNHEY and SVGAGI. The CDR3 DNA reads as TGTGCCAGCAGTACAGGGGTGGGCAATGAGCAGTTCTTC. Protein sequence: CASSTGVGNEQFF.

This clone showed up just a few times. This likely reflects a read error, since a far larger clone is one base away. The same CDR3 also results from other DNA sequences found in this sample. The chain has TRBV6-5 and TRBJ2-5; 11 bases line up with TRBD2. Trimming took 5 bases from V and 4 from J; bases not matched to a gene: 0. The CDR3 runs 13 residues. Germline V lookup: CDR1 MNHEY, CDR2 SVGAGI. CDR3 in amino acids: CASSTSGRETQYF. The CDR3 region has the DNA TGTGCCAGCAGTACTAGCGGGAGAGAGACCCAGTACTTC.

This clone has a handful of counts. This sequence joins TRBV5-1 and TRBJ2-7; 11 bases line up with TRBD2. The J segment lost 6 bases and the V segment lost 4 bases, leaving 12 bases of the junction unmatched. CDR1 and CDR2 from the germline V gene are SGHRS and YFSETQ. The CDR3 has 16 amino acids. CDR3 in amino acids: CASSLSYSGRDGEQYF. DNA for the CDR3: TGCGCCAGCAGCCTGTCCTATAGCGGGAGGGACGGCGAGCAGTACTTC.

This clone turned up a few times. The chain has TRBV5-1 and TRBJ2-3; no reliable D call. This CDR3 is 15 amino acids long. CDR1 SGHRS and CDR2 YFSETQ come from the germline V gene. V lost 1 base and J 3 bases, leaving 12 bases between the germline ends. The CDR3 nucleotides read TGCGCCAGCAGCTTGTTTGGAGAAGGGACAGATACGCAGTATTTT. It yields the protein CASSLFGEGTDTQYF.

V gene TRBV5-6 combines with J gene TRBJ1-2; 8 nucleotides line up with TRBD1. The ends lost 5 bases at V and 4 bases at J; junction bases unmatched: 7. The CDR3 runs to 14 residues. Germline-derived CDR1 and CDR2 are SGHDT and YYEEEE. The CDR3 DNA is TGTGCCAGCAGATCTACGACAGGGGCCTATGGCTACACCTTC. This translates into CASRSTTGAYGYTF.

V usage is TRBV29-1 and J usage is TRBJ2-5; 8 bases agree with TRBD1. Germline V gives CDR1 SQVTM, CDR2 ANQGSEA. V lost 3 bases and J lost 1; bases outside the gene matches: 10. The CDR3 totals 16 residues. The CDR3 protein is CSVERATGAGQETQYF. CDR3 nucleotide sequence: TGCAGCGTTGAGCGGGCGACAGGGGCCGGCCAAGAGACCCAGTACTTC.

The chain has TRBV14 and TRBJ2-7; tentatively, D is TRBD1 or TRBD2 (5 bases each). The germline V gene encodes CDR1 SGHDN and CDR2 FVKESK. Trimming took off 0 bases at V and 0 bases at J, with 12 bases between the two ends. This CDR3 comprises 16 residues. The CDR3 sequence is CASSQDMRGASYEQYF. The CDR3 DNA reads as TGTGCCAGCAGCCAAGATATGAGGGGAGCCTCCTACGAGCAGTACTTC.

The table lists this clone with many counts. The rearrangement links TRBV4-3 to TRBJ2-4; D perhaps matches TRBD2 (5 bases). Germline lookup yields CDR1 LGHNA and CDR2 YSLEER. V lost 5 bases and J 8 bases, leaving 10 bases between the germline ends. The CDR3 has 12 amino acids. CDR3 DNA: TGCGCCAGCAGCGCACACGGGGACATTCAGTACTTC. Its protein is CASSAHGDIQYF.

This sequence joins TRBV9 and TRBJ1-3; 7 bases agree with TRBD1. Germline V gives CDR1 SGDLS, CDR2 YYNGEE. V shed 5 bases and J 3 bases; nucleotides not matched to a gene: 8. CDR3 length equals 15 residues. The CDR3 sequence is CASSALGGRGNTIYF. CDR3 DNA: TGTGCCAGCAGTGCCTTAGGGGGCCGTGGAAACACCATATATTTT.